A selection of T cell receptor beta chains follows, all from one sample in a study of T cell changes during pregnancy in multiple sclerosis. Sequencing was performed with immunoSEQ multiplex PCR; in TCRdb, only in-frame clones are kept and a portion is missing. The sample lists fewer than 80,000 clones; 80% to 90% were seen once. The source was peripheral blood, collected in the first trimester of pregnancy. The receptors shown here come from a female donor in good health, enrolled as a control in a pregnancy study. Both conserved end residues are part of each CDR3. A D gene is named only where the DNA matches it firmly. Only some rows state a clone size, as once, few, many or a class for expanded clones.

j_call clone_size d_call v_call cdr3_aa cdr3_nt
TRBJ2-7 NA NA TRBV19 CASGGPPTYEQYF TGTGCCTCTGGAGGTCCCCCCACCTACGAGCAGTACTTC
TRBJ2-1 NA TRBD1 TRBV7-9 CASSLARQGYNEQFF TGTGCCAGCAGCTTAGCCAGACAGGGGTACAATGAGCAGTTCTTC
TRBJ1-1 once TRBD1 TRBV6-1 CASRDRGARKTEAFF TGTGCCAGCAGAGACAGGGGGGCGCGGAAGACTGAAGCTTTCTTT
TRBJ2-5 once NA TRBV5-1 CASSLYSGWETQYF TGCGCCAGCAGCTTGTACTCAGGGTGGGAGACCCAGTACTTC
TRBJ1-6 NA NA TRBV5-6 CASSLQALSYNSPLHF TGTGCCAGCAGCCTACAGGCGCTCTCCTATAATTCACCCCTCCACTTT
TRBJ1-2 NA TRBD1 TRBV19 CASSILPRQGFRGYTF TGTGCCAGTAGTATCCTCCCCCGACAGGGGTTTAGAGGCTACACCTTC
TRBJ2-1 NA TRBD2 TRBV30 CAWSLAGAYNEQFF TGTGCCTGGAGTCTAGCGGGAGCCTACAATGAGCAGTTCTTC
TRBJ2-7 NA NA TRBV11-2 CASSSTQDYEQYF TGTGCCAGCAGCTCTACTCAGGACTACGAGCAGTACTTC
TRBJ1-5 once NA TRBV7-9 CASTREGNQPQHF TGTGCCAGCACCCGCGAGGGCAATCAGCCCCAGCATTTT
TRBJ2-7 NA TRBD2 TRBV4-2 CASSLAGTSGPYEQYF TGTGCCAGCAGCCTAGCCGGGACTAGCGGGCCTTACGAGCAGTACTTC
TRBJ1-2 NA TRBD1 TRBV5-1 CASSFVDRKVYGYTF TGCGCCAGCAGCTTCGTGGACAGGAAGGTCTATGGCTACACCTTC
TRBJ2-7 NA NA TRBV28 CASLMRAANYEQYF TGTGCCAGCCTTATGAGGGCGGCGAACTACGAGCAGTACTTC
TRBJ2-5 NA NA TRBV5-1 CASSLSTGRRETQYF TGCGCCAGCAGCTTGAGTACAGGGAGAAGAGAGACCCAGTACTTC
TRBJ2-1 NA NA TRBV4-3 CASSQEYRGPFFEQFF TGCGCCAGCAGCCAAGAATATCGCGGGCCATTCTTTGAGCAGTTCTTC
TRBJ2-5 NA NA TRBV5-1 CASRMMGLQETQYF TGCGCCAGCCGAATGATGGGACTTCAAGAGACCCAGTACTTC
TRBJ2-7 NA NA TRBV19 CASSIAPDSLYEQYF TGTGCCAGTAGTATCGCGCCAGACTCTCTCTACGAGCAGTACTTC
TRBJ1-4 NA NA TRBV10-2 CASRTTGFELFF TGCGCCAGCAGAACTACAGGTTTCGAACTGTTTTTT
TRBJ1-2 few NA TRBV15 CATSRDRPRLGYGYTF TGTGCCACCAGCAGAGATAGGCCACGGCTAGGCTATGGCTACACCTTC
TRBJ1-2 NA TRBD1 TRBV19 CASSPVGQGNGYTF TGTGCCAGTAGTCCAGTGGGACAGGGAAATGGCTACACCTTC
TRBJ1-1 NA NA TRBV20-1 CSAAGYTEAFF TGCAGTGCGGCAGGTTACACTGAAGCTTTCTTT
TRBJ1-6 NA TRBD1 TRBV18 CASSGDRGAGGNSPLHF TGTGCCAGCTCGGGTGACAGGGGGGCAGGTGGTAATTCACCCCTCCACTTT
TRBJ1-4 NA NA TRBV5-1 CASMPSGGDGEKLFF TGCGCCAGCATGCCGTCGGGGGGGGACGGAGAAAAACTGTTTTTT
TRBJ1-1 NA TRBD1 TRBV30 CASSRDSVHEAFF TGTGCTTCTAGCCGGGACAGTGTACATGAAGCTTTCTTT
TRBJ2-3 NA TRBD1 TRBV18 CASSPLDRATDTQYF TGTGCCAGCTCACCACTTGACAGGGCAACAGATACGCAGTATTTT
TRBJ2-7 NA NA TRBV7-9 CASSLVGGYEQYF TGTGCCAGCAGCTTGGTCGGAGGGTACGAGCAGTACTTC
TRBJ1-1 NA NA TRBV4-2 CASSLEGVPAEAFF TGTGCCAGCAGCCTAGAAGGGGTCCCAGCGGAAGCTTTCTTT
TRBJ1-5 NA NA TRBV7-8 CASTPLGGFSQPQHF TGTGCCAGCACCCCCCTGGGGGGTTTTAGTCAGCCCCAGCATTTT
TRBJ2-1 NA TRBD1 TRBV5-1 CASRGTAYNEQFF TGCGCCAGCAGAGGGACAGCTTACAATGAGCAGTTCTTC
TRBJ1-2 NA TRBD1 TRBV5-1 CASSLAPTGGIDGYTF TGCGCCAGCAGCCTCGCCCCTACAGGGGGCATCGATGGCTACACCTTC
TRBJ1-2 few NA TRBV6-1 CASTQGGVIYGYTF TGTGCCAGCACCCAAGGAGGGGTTATCTATGGCTACACCTTC
TRBJ1-4 NA TRBD1 TRBV5-4 CASSLWGQLTNEKLFF TGTGCCAGCAGCTTGTGGGGACAGTTAACTAATGAAAAACTGTTTTTT
TRBJ2-7 NA NA TRBV27 CASSFSQGSTYEQYF TGTGCCAGCAGTTTCTCACAGGGATCAACCTACGAGCAGTACTTC
TRBJ2-7 NA TRBD2 TRBV5-1 CASSPSGGRTSYEQYF TGCGCCAGCAGCCCTAGCGGGGGCCGGACAAGCTACGAGCAGTACTTC
TRBJ2-4 NA TRBD2 TRBV7-2 CASSLGRGREGQYF TGTGCCAGCAGCTTAGGCCGGGGGCGGGAGGGTCAGTACTTC
TRBJ2-3 NA TRBD2 TRBV5-6 CASSLGSGGGADTQYF TGTGCCAGCAGTCTGGGGAGCGGGGGGGGAGCAGATACGCAGTATTTT
TRBJ2-7 once NA TRBV11-2 CASSLEVGAWTYEQYF TGTGCCAGCAGCCTAGAAGTGGGGGCTTGGACCTACGAGCAGTACTTC
TRBJ1-5 NA TRBD1 TRBV27 CASSLGEGGGQPQHF TGTGCCAGCAGTTTAGGGGAAGGGGGCGGACAGCCCCAGCATTTT
TRBJ2-3 NA TRBD2 TRBV5-1 CASSRGVGTDTQYF TGCGCCAGCAGTCGGGGGGTCGGCACAGATACGCAGTATTTT
TRBJ2-7 NA NA TRBV28 CASSLRTTSYEQYF TGTGCCAGCAGTTTACGCACTACCTCCTACGAGCAGTACTTC
TRBJ2-7 NA NA TRBV21-1 CASSKGLAGGFYEQYF TGTGCCAGCAGCAAAGGACTAGCGGGTGGGTTCTACGAGCAGTACTTC
TRBJ2-1 NA NA TRBV27 CASRTGGAYNEQFF TGTGCCAGCCGAACAGGGGGGGCATACAATGAGCAGTTCTTC
TRBJ1-1 NA NA TRBV2 CASTQGWDTEAFF TGTGCCAGCACCCAGGGTTGGGACACTGAAGCTTTCTTT
TRBJ1-1 NA TRBD1 TRBV9 CASSAASGQGGDEAFF TGTGCCAGCAGCGCCGCGTCGGGACAGGGGGGGGATGAAGCTTTCTTT
TRBJ2-7 NA NA TRBV6-5 CASSFQGTYEQYF TGTGCCAGCAGCTTTCAGGGAACCTACGAGCAGTACTTC
TRBJ1-6 NA TRBD1 TRBV27 CASSQGARSYNSPLHF TGTGCCAGCAGTCAGGGGGCCCGCTCCTATAATTCACCCCTCCACTTT
TRBJ1-5 NA TRBD1 TRBV2 CASNAGTGKQPQHF TGTGCCAGCAATGCCGGGACAGGGAAGCAGCCCCAGCATTTT
TRBJ2-7 NA NA TRBV27 CASSLVAGTPYEQYF TGTGCCAGCAGTTTAGTGGCGGGAACTCCCTACGAGCAGTACTTC
TRBJ2-3 NA NA TRBV2 CASSGDRDSGSLDTQYF TGTGCCAGCAGCGGTGACCGGGACAGCGGGTCCCTGGATACGCAGTATTTT
TRBJ1-2 NA TRBD1 TRBV18 CASSPGEQGIGYTF TGTGCCAGCTCACCAGGGGAACAGGGGATCGGCTACACCTTC
TRBJ1-1 NA NA TRBV7-9 CATREGNTEAFF TGTGCCACTCGGGAGGGGAACACTGAAGCTTTCTTT
TRBJ2-4 NA TRBD2 TRBV29-1 CSATHVGRPRLAGGAYSIQYF TGCAGCGCCACACACGTAGGCAGACCTCGACTAGCGGGAGGGGCGTACTCCATTCAGTACTTC
TRBJ1-1 NA NA TRBV28 CASSLPPGGDTEAFF TGTGCCAGCAGTCTCCCTCCCGGAGGGGACACTGAAGCTTTCTTT
TRBJ2-7 NA TRBD1 TRBV2 CASREGTGRTYEQYF TGTGCCAGCAGGGAAGGGACAGGGCGGACCTACGAGCAGTACTTC